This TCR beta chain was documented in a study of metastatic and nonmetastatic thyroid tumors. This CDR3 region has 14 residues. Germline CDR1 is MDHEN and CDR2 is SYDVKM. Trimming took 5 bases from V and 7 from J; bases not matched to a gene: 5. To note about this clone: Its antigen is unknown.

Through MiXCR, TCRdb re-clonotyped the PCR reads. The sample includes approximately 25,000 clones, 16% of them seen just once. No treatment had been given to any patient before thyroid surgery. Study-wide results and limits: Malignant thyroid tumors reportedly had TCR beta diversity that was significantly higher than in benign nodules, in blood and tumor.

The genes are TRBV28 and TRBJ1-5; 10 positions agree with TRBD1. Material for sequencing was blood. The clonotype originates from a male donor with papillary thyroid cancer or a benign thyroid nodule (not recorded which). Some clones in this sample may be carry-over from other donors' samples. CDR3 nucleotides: TGTGCCAGCAGTACGACAGGGGGCGACCAGCCCCAGCATTTT. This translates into CASSTTGGDQPQHF.